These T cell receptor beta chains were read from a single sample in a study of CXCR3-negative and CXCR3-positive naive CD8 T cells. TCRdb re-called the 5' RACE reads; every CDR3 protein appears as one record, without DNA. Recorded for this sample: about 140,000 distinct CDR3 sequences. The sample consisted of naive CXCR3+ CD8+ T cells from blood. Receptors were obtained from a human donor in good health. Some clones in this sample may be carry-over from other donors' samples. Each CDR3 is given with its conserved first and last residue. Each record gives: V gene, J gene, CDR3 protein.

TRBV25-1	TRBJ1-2	CASSEYGEESNYGYTF
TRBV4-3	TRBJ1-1	CASSQENRGLGNTEAFF
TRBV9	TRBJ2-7	CASSVAPGQDYEQYF
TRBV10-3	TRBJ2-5	CAIMAGVQETQYF
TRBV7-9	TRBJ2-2	CASSTSLSLAPNTGELFF
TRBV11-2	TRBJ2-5	CASSLGAYQYF
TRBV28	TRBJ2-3	CASSLLSVSTDTQYF
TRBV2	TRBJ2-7	CASSEDGAYEQYF
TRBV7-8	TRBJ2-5	CASRSLLGQIQETQYF
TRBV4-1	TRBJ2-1	CASGQGSGGKRSYNEQFF
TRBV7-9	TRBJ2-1	CASSSRDHQFF
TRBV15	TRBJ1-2	CATSRDWDDTFYGYTF
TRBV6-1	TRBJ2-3	CATQGDSITDTQYF
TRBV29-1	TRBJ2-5	CSVDGGGTGVFETQYF
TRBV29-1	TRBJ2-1	CSIVRSTGQGGDEQFF
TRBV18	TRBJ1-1	CASSPRPGQVRADTEAFF
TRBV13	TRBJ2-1	CASSSVAGGLSSYNEQFF
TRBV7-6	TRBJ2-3	CASSLVRGGDTQYF
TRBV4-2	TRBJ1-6	CASSQEDGLSSYNSPLHF
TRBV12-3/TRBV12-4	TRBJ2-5	CASSLGQNQETQYF
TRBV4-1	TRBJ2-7	CASRKAAGQGAYEQYF
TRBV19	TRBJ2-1	CASSMYWVKNNEQFF